This T cell receptor beta chain was profiled in a study of identical twins. Findings and limits, study-wide: Models came in too low on out-of-frame TCR alpha sharing in monozygotic twins. Whereas memory repertoires showed no such difference, abundant cord blood beta clonotypes carried fewer insertions.

Template switching added a universal primer binding site, and final cDNA carried unique molecular identifiers. TCRdb ran MiXCR on the 5' RACE reads and lists one entry per CDR3 protein. Among roughly 1.6 million distinct CDR3 sequences, about 32% were seen once, and the ten largest hold around 0.3%. Remarks on this clonotype: Its antigen is not identified.

The sequence was obtained from a newborn girl in good health. Sequenced input: cord blood.

Written as DNA, the CDR3 is TGTGCCAGCAGCCCTGTAGCGACCACCGGGGAGCTGTTTTTT. Encoded protein: CASSPVATTGELFF. The chain combines TRBV7-6 with TRBJ2-2; the D gene is possibly TRBD2 (5 bases). The V end lost 5 bases, the J end lost 4 bases, and 11 bases lay between the germline ends. Germline CDR1 is SGHVS and CDR2 is FNYEAQ. This CDR3 contains 14 residues.